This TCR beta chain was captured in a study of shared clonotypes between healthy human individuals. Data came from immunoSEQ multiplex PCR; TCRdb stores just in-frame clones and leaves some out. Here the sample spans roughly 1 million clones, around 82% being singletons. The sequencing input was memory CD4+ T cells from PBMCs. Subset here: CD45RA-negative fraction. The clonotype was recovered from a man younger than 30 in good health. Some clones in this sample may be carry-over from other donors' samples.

CDR3 sequence (DNA): TGTGCCAGTAGTATCTCCGCGACAGCGACCTACGAGCAGTACTTC. Its translation: CASSISATATYEQYF. The rearrangement uses TRBV19 and TRBJ2-7; a possible D gene is TRBD1 (5 bases). CDR3 size: 15 residues. V lost 3 bases to trimming and J lost 2 bases, with 14 bases between them. In germline, CDR1 is LNHDA, CDR2 SQIVND (reference sequence).